This T cell receptor (beta chain) was found in a study of identical twins. General study findings and limits: Twin-shared out-of-frame alpha sequences were enriched for low generation probability.

MiXCR was run by TCRdb on the 5' RACE reads, yielding one entry per CDR3 protein. The table has 300,000 to 350,000 distinct CDR3 sequences, roughly an eighth seen once; the top ten hold around 7.2%. Comments on this clonotype: Its antigen remains unknown.

The CDR3 is 17 amino acids. V dropped 0 bases and J dropped 4; count of bases not matched to a gene: 7. CDR1 is MNHEY, CDR2 SVGAGI, per germline. This same sample was also part of a study on yellow fever vaccine responses in identical twins.

Sequencing was done on a sample of CD8+ T cells sorted from blood. This sequence originates from a woman aged 18-30 years in good health. The chain carries TRBV6-5 and TRBJ2-3; 10 bases match TRBD1. The CDR3: CASSYSTLTGGADTQYF. The CDR3 coding sequence is TGTGCCAGCAGTTACTCAACTTTGACAGGGGGCGCAGATACGCAGTATTTT.